The TCR beta chain described here comes from a study of radiotherapy plus CTLA-4 blockade in lung cancer. The overall study: An objective response was seen in around 17% of patients, and disease control in about 30%.

Method: immunoSEQ multiplex PCR; TCRdb's copy keeps in-frame clones and lacks some. The sample comprises 60,000 to 75,000 clones, less than 85% of which are singletons, and more than 15% rests with the top ten. Lung cancer patients with chemo-refractory metastatic non-small-cell disease were given focal radiation plus CTLA-4 blockade with ipilimumab. The count of this clone is one. Its target is not known. Study outcomes and limitations: Radiotherapy was combined with ipilimumab, and tumor-derived TCR clones then expanded in blood.

The material was peripheral blood, obtained from a patient treated with radiotherapy plus ipilimumab. The source is a human donor with non-small cell lung cancer whose response to radiotherapy plus ipilimumab could not be evaluated. Some clones in this sample may be carry-over from other donors' samples.

CDR3 in DNA: TGTGCCAGCACTGGGCCGGGACTGAGGGGCTACACCTTC. It specifies CASTGPGLRGYTF. This chain connects TRBV28 to TRBJ1-2, with D possibly being TRBD1 (5 bases). Looked up from germline, CDR1 is MDHEN and CDR2 is SYDVKM. V lost 7 bases to trimming and J lost 8 bases, with 17 bases between them. The CDR3 is 13 amino acids.